This TCR beta chain was obtained from a study of T cell responses to AZD1222 COVID-19 vaccine. Across the whole study: Whether given at about 4 or about 12 weeks, second doses were pooled. Study observations and caveats: Only five to seven AZD1222 recipients were seropositive at baseline. Across the whole spike, CD4 TCRs peaked at regions 160-218 and 743-854.

Clones were read by immunoSEQ multiplex PCR, and TCRdb kept only the in-frame ones, dropping some. The sample has 100,000 to 120,000 clones; about nine tenths are singletons. Concerning this clone: What it binds is not known.

The sample here was peripheral blood, taken on day 0 of AZD1222 vaccination. This TCR came from an adult in good health.

The CDR3 is CASSLGGRTYEQYF. CDR3 in DNA: TGCGCCAGCAGCTTAGGCGGGAGGACCTACGAGCAGTACTTC. The gene calls are TRBV5-1 and TRBJ2-7; 8 nucleotides line up with TRBD2. J lost 2 bases, V lost 2 bases, and 3 bases had no gene match. The CDR3 consists of 14 residues. Germline CDR1 reads SGHRS; CDR2 reads YFSETQ.